This T cell receptor beta chain was observed in a study of T cells after somatic rescue of genetic block. This CDR3 spans 14 amino acids. Germline V gene lookup returns CDR1 MDHEN and CDR2 SYDVKM. Trimming stripped 3 bases from V and 3 bases from J, with 9 bases between. The method was immunoSEQ multiplex PCR; TCRdb's version includes in-frame clones alone and lacks a portion of them. This sample carries approximately 58,000 clones, roughly 96% of them seen once, and the ten largest clones take approximately 0.077%. Material for sequencing was peripheral blood mononuclear cells (PBMCs). The TCR originated in a child under three years old. V gene TRBV28 combines with J gene TRBJ1-5; a possible D gene is TRBD1 (5 bases). The CDR3 nucleotides read TGTGCCAGCAGTTTTCTGGGACCCAATCAGCCCCAGCATTTT. It codes for CASSFLGPNQPQHF.